Listed below are T cell receptor beta chains from one sample, sequenced in a study of shared clonotypes between healthy human individuals. The method was immunoSEQ multiplex PCR; TCRdb's version includes in-frame clones alone and lacks a portion of them. Of hundreds of thousands of clones in the sample, about 92% were seen once. Sequencing input: naive CD8+ T cells sorted from blood. These receptors came from a man younger than 40 in good health. The CDR3 runs from the conserved cysteine through the conserved F or W. A D gene is named only where the DNA matches it firmly. Part of the rows lack a size; the others show once, few, many or a class for expanded clones.

v_call	j_call	d_call	clone_size	cdr3_nt	cdr3_aa
TRBV7-9	TRBJ2-3	TRBD1	NA	TGTGCCAGCAGCAAAAGAGAAGGACAGGGGATTAGCACAGATACGCAGTATTTT	CASSKREGQGISTDTQYF
TRBV27	TRBJ2-1	NA	NA	TGTGCCAGCAATCCACGAGCGGTGGAACACTACAATGAGCAGTTCTTC	CASNPRAVEHYNEQFF
TRBV9	TRBJ1-4	TRBD1	NA	TGTGCCAGCAGCGAGAGAGACAGGGGGCTTGGTGAAAAACTGTTTTTT	CASSERDRGLGEKLFF
TRBV7-2	TRBJ1-4	NA	NA	TGTGCCAGCAGCTTAGGGCGGGCAGCAAATGAAAAACTGTTTTTT	CASSLGRAANEKLFF
TRBV4-3	TRBJ2-7	NA	NA	TGCGCCAGCAGCCAAGATGCCCCCCGCGCAACAGGGAACCCCTACGAGCAGTACTTC	CASSQDAPRATGNPYEQYF
TRBV10-3	TRBJ1-1	NA	NA	TGTGCCATCAGTGAGCTGGTCACGAACACTGAAGCTTTCTTT	CAISELVTNTEAFF
TRBV27	TRBJ2-7	NA	NA	TGTGCCAGCAGTTTATCGGCCCGTAGTTGGCAGTACTTC	CASSLSARSWQYF
TRBV28	TRBJ1-3	TRBD1	NA	TGTGCCAGCAGTGGGGACAGGCGCTTCTCTGGAAACACCATATATTTT	CASSGDRRFSGNTIYF
TRBV10-2	TRBJ1-2	NA	few	TGCGCCAGCAGTCACCCGACTCCGGATGGCTACACCTTC	CASSHPTPDGYTF
TRBV11-2	TRBJ2-7	NA	once	TGTGCCAGCACCTCCATGGCGCGGGAGCAGTACTTC	CASTSMAREQYF
TRBV5-4	TRBJ1-2	NA	NA	TGTGCCAGCAGCTTGGTTGAAGACTATGGCTACACCTTC	CASSLVEDYGYTF
TRBV27	TRBJ2-1	TRBD2	NA	TGTGCCAGCAAGGTGGCCGGGAGGTCCTACAATGAGCAGTTCTTC	CASKVAGRSYNEQFF
TRBV10-3	TRBJ1-5	NA	NA	TGTGCCATCAGGGATGGGGGGGGCAATCAGCCCCAGCATTTT	CAIRDGGGNQPQHF
TRBV30	TRBJ2-1	NA	NA	TGTGCCTGGAGTGTCTTGGGCAATGAGCAGTTCTTC	CAWSVLGNEQFF
TRBV7-9	TRBJ2-7	TRBD1	NA	TGTGCCAGCAGCCCAACTCCGGGACAGGGCTCCTACGAGCAGTACTTC	CASSPTPGQGSYEQYF
TRBV19	TRBJ1-2	TRBD1	once	TGTGCCAGTACCCCGTCTCCAGGGACAGGGCATAGCACAGGCTATGGCTACACCTTC	CASTPSPGTGHSTGYGYTF
TRBV7-9	TRBJ2-7	NA	once	TGTGCCAGCAGCCCCTCCGGCCCTACCTACGAGCAGTACTTC	CASSPSGPTYEQYF
TRBV10-3	TRBJ2-2	TRBD2	NA	TGTGCCATCAGTGATTGGAGCGGGAGGGACACCGGGGAGCTGTTTTTT	CAISDWSGRDTGELFF
TRBV27	TRBJ2-1	TRBD2	NA	TGTGCCAGCAGTTTAAGGGACTACTACAATGAGCAGTTCTTC	CASSLRDYYNEQFF
TRBV28	TRBJ1-4	NA	NA	TGTGCCATCCGAAGTTACGGTCCTGCAACTAATGAAAAACTGTTTTTT	CAIRSYGPATNEKLFF
TRBV7-9	TRBJ2-3	NA	NA	TGTGCCAGCACCGACTACAGGAATCATAACACAGATACGCAGTATTTT	CASTDYRNHNTDTQYF
TRBV6-4	TRBJ2-2	TRBD2	NA	TGTGCCAGCAGCCAACTAGCGGGAGGATCCACCGGGGAGCTGTTTTTT	CASSQLAGGSTGELFF
TRBV10-3	TRBJ2-1	TRBD1	NA	TGTGCCATCAGTGACGACAGGGGGGACCCCGGGCCTATGTACAATGAGCAGTTCTTC	CAISDDRGDPGPMYNEQFF
TRBV18	TRBJ1-2	TRBD1	once	TGTGCCAGCTCTCCCCGGGGACAGGGGGCCCTCAACTATGGCTACACCTTC	CASSPRGQGALNYGYTF
TRBV27	TRBJ2-7	TRBD2	NA	TGTGCCAGCAGTCCCCACGGGACTAGGCCATACTTC	CASSPHGTRPYF
TRBV7-9	TRBJ2-1	NA	NA	TGTGCCAGCAGCTTAGAATGGAATGAGCAGTTCTTC	CASSLEWNEQFF
TRBV5-4	TRBJ2-4	NA	many	TGTGCCAGCAGCTTAGCCTCGGAAAACATTCAGTACTTC	CASSLASENIQYF
TRBV7-9	TRBJ2-5	NA	NA	TGTGCCAGCAGAAGGGGGGGAGAGACCCAGTACTTC	CASRRGGETQYF
TRBV25-1	TRBJ2-6	NA	few	TGTGCCAGCAGTCGAGGAGGGGCGAGCTCTGGGGCCAACGTCCTGACTTTC	CASSRGGASSGANVLTF
TRBV7-9	TRBJ2-7	NA	NA	TGTGCCACCACCCAGTGGCCAGCGGAGACCTACGAGCAGTACTTC	CATTQWPAETYEQYF
TRBV7-6	TRBJ2-5	NA	NA	TGTGCCAGCAGCGCCTTGACCAGGGAGACCCAGTACTTC	CASSALTRETQYF
TRBV27	TRBJ2-7	NA	NA	TGTGCCAGCAGTTTATACAGGCTCAACTACGAGCAGTACTTC	CASSLYRLNYEQYF
TRBV30	TRBJ2-1	NA	NA	TGTGCCTGGAGTGCCGGCCCCAATGAGCAGTTCTTC	CAWSAGPNEQFF
TRBV29-1	TRBJ2-2	TRBD2	NA	TGCAGCGTCGCCGGGACTAGCGGGAGGGACGACACCGGGGAGCTGTTTTTT	CSVAGTSGRDDTGELFF
TRBV6-1	TRBJ2-3	TRBD1	NA	TGTGCCAGCAGTAAAGGGGACAGCCGCACAGATACGCAGTATTTT	CASSKGDSRTDTQYF
TRBV7-9	TRBJ1-1	NA	NA	TGTGCCAGCAGCTTAGAAAAGGTTGAAGCTTTCTTT	CASSLEKVEAFF
TRBV19	TRBJ2-1	TRBD2	NA	TGTGCCAGTAGTATATCTAGCGGGTACAATGAGCAGTTCTTC	CASSISSGYNEQFF
TRBV30	TRBJ1-2	TRBD1	NA	TGTGCCGGCGATTCGGGACAGGGGGGTTATGGCTACACCTTC	CAGDSGQGGYGYTF
TRBV11-2	TRBJ1-1	NA	NA	TGTGCCAGCAGCTTAGGATGGGACCGTTATCTGTCAGCTTTCTTT	CASSLGWDRYLSAFF
TRBV4-1	TRBJ2-7	TRBD1	NA	TGCGCCAGCAGCCTTGTCGGGACAGACTCCTACGAGCAGTACTTC	CASSLVGTDSYEQYF
TRBV7-9	TRBJ2-5	NA	NA	TGTGCCAGCAGCCCCTTCGGAGGAAGCAAACCGGAGACCCAGTACTTC	CASSPFGGSKPETQYF
TRBV5-4	TRBJ2-5	TRBD2	NA	TGTGCCAGCAGCCCAAGACTAGCGGGTATTCGAGAGACCCAGTACTTC	CASSPRLAGIRETQYF
TRBV14	TRBJ2-7	NA	NA	TGTGCCAGCAGCCAAGAGGCGCAGGGGCCCTACGAGCAGTACTTC	CASSQEAQGPYEQYF
TRBV6-1	TRBJ2-7	NA	once	TGTGCCAGCAGCGGGGTGGGACTTCATTACGAGCAGTACTTC	CASSGVGLHYEQYF
TRBV9	TRBJ2-7	NA	NA	TGTGCCAGCAGCGTGGGAGAATTTCAGGACGAGCAGTACTTC	CASSVGEFQDEQYF
TRBV29-1	TRBJ2-7	NA	NA	TGCAGCGTTCGGGGGTGGGACTGGGAGCAGTACTTC	CSVRGWDWEQYF